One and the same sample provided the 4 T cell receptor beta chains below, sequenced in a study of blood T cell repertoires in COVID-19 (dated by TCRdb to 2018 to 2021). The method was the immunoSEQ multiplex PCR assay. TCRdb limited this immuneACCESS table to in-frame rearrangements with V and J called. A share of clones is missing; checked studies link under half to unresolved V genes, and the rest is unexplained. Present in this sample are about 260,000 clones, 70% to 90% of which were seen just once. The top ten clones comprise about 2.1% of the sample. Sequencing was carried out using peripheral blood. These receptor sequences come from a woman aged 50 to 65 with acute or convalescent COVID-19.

This CDR3 is CASRGTGRYEQYF. CDR3 nucleotide sequence: TGCGCCAGCAGGGGGACAGGGCGCTACGAGCAGTACTTC. The chain couples TRBV5-1 to TRBJ2-7; 9 nucleotides agree with TRBD1. Germline V gene data show CDR1 as SGHRS and CDR2 as YFSETQ. The CDR3 contains 13 residues. V gave up 5 bases and J gave up 3 bases; unmatched junction bases: 3. Combining the CDR3 with reference TRBV5-1 and TRBJ2-7 gives the whole variable domain KAGVTQTPRYLIKTRGQQVTLSCSPISGHRSVSWYQQTPGQGLQFLFEYFSETQRNKGNFPGRFSGRQFSNSRSEMNVSTLELGDSALYLCASRGTGRYEQYFGPGTRLTVT.

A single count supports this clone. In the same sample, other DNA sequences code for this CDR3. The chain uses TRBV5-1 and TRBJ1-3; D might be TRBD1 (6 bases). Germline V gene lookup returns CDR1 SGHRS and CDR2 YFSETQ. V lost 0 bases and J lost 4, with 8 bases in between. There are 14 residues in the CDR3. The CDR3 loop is CASSLEQGGNTIYF. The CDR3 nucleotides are TGCGCCAGCAGCTTGGAACAGGGCGGAAACACCATATATTTT.

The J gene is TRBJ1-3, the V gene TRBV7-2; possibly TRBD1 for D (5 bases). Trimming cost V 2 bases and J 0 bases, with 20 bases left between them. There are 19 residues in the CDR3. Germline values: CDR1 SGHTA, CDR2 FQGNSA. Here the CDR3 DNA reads TGTGCCAGCAGCTTAAGGGTTTCGGGGGTGCTGAGCTCTGGAAACACCATATATTTT. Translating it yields CASSLRVSGVLSSGNTIYF.

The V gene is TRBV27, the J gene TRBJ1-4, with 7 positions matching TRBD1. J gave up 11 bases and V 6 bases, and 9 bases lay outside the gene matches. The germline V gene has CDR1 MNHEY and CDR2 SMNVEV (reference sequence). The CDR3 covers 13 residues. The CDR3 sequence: CASRRQGEGKLFF. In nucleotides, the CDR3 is TGTGCCAGCAGAAGACAGGGTGAAGGGAAACTGTTTTTT.